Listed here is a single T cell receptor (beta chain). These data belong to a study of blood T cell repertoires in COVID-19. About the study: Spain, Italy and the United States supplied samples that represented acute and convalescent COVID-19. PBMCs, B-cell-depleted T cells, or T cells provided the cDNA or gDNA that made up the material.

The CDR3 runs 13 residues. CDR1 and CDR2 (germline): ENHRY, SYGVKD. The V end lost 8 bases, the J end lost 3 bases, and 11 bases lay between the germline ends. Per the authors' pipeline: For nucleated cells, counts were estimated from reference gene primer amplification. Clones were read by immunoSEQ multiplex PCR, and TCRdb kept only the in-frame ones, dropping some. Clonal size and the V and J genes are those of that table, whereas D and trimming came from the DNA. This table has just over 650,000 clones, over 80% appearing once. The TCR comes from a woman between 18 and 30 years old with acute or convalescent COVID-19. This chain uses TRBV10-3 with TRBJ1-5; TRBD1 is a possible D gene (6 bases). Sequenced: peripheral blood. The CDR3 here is CAIGGGPNQPQHF. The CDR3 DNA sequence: TGTGCCATCGGGGGGGGGCCCAATCAGCCCCAGCATTTT.